The entry that follows covers one TCR beta chain sequence. The record originates from a study of T cell changes during pregnancy in multiple sclerosis. The table came from immunoSEQ multiplex PCR; TCRdb's copy has only in-frame clones and leaves some out. The table records about 40,000 clones, about 88% of them present only once. V was pared by 0 bases and J by 0 bases, with 14 bases of the junction left unmatched. The CDR3 runs 20 residues. The germline gives CDR1 SGHNT, CDR2 YYREEE (reference sequence). The sample in question was CD8+ T cells from peripheral blood mononuclear cells, obtained in the first trimester of pregnancy. The chain has TRBV5-4 and TRBJ2-5; TRBD2 agrees at 10 bases. This clonotype originated in a female donor with multiple sclerosis, enrolled in a pregnancy study. The CDR3, as DNA: TGTGCCAGCAGCTTGGACACCAGGGAATTGACTAGCGGGTACCAAGAGACCCAGTACTTC. Protein product: CASSLDTRELTSGYQETQYF.